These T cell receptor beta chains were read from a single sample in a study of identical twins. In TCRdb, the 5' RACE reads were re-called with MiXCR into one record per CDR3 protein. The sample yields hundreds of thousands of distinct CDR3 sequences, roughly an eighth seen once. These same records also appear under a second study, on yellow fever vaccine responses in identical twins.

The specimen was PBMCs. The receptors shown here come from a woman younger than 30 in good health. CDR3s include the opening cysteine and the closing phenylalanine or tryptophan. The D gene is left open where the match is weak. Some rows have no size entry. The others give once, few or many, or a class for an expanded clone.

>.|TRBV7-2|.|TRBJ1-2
CASSLDLMQANYGYTF
TGTGCCAGCAGCTTAGACCTAATGCAAGCTAACTATGGCTACACCTTC
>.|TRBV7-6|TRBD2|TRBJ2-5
CASSSSGGATQYF
TGTGCCAGCAGCTCTAGCGGGGGGGCCACCCAGTACTTC
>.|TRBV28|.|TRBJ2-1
CASWGKTVSDEQFF
TGTGCCAGCTGGGGAAAAACAGTTTCGGATGAGCAGTTCTTC
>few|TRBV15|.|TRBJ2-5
CATSRDRTPETQYF
TGTGCCACCAGCAGAGATAGGACGCCAGAGACCCAGTACTTC
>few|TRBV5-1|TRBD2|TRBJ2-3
CASSWRGELAGGSSSTDTQYF
TGCGCCAGCAGCTGGAGGGGAGAACTAGCGGGAGGTTCCTCTAGCACAGATACGCAGTATTTT
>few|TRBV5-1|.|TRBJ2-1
CASSGRGFRNNEQFF
TGCGCCAGCAGCGGTCGGGGGTTTAGGAACAATGAGCAGTTCTTC
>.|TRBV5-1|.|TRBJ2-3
CASHQLAGHTDTQYF
TGCGCCAGCCACCAACTGGCGGGTCACACAGATACGCAGTATTTT
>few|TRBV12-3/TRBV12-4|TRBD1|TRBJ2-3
CASDRTGQEPQYF
TGTGCCAGCGATCGGACAGGCCAGGAACCGCAGTATTTT
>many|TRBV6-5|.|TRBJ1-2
CASSLDRNGYTF
TGTGCCAGCAGCCTCGACAGAAATGGCTACACCTTC
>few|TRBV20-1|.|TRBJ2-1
CSAYGPSFNEQFF
TGCAGTGCGTACGGGCCATCGTTCAATGAGCAGTTCTTC
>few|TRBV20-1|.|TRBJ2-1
CSARDGGHEQFF
TGCAGTGCTAGAGACGGAGGACATGAGCAGTTCTTC
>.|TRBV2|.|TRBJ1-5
CASSEELEQPQHF
TGTGCCAGCAGTGAAGAACTGGAACAGCCCCAGCATTTT
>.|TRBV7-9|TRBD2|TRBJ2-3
CASSMTSGRPDTQYF
TGTGCCAGCAGCATGACTAGCGGGAGACCAGATACGCAGTATTTT
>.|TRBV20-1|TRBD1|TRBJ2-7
CSARAGQGSSYEQYF
TGCAGTGCTAGAGCCGGACAGGGTAGCTCCTACGAGCAGTACTTC
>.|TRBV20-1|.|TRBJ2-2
CSAHSGFGELFF
TGCAGTGCTCACTCGGGGTTCGGGGAGCTGTTTTTT
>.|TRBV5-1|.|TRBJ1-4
CASRPDGYNEKLFF
TGCGCCAGCAGACCTGACGGGTATAATGAAAAACTGTTTTTT
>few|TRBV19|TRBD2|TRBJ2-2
CASKRLAGGLAGELFF
TGTGCCAGTAAGAGACTAGCGGGAGGTCTCGCCGGGGAGCTGTTTTTT
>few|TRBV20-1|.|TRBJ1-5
CSARDGIYSNQPQHF
TGCAGTGCTAGGGATGGCATTTATAGCAATCAGCCCCAGCATTTT
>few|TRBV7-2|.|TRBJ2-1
CASSLLADSYNEQFF
TGTGCCAGCAGCTTACTCGCGGACTCCTACAATGAGCAGTTCTTC
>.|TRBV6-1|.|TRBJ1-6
CASSPAVAVGGNSPLHF
TGTGCCAGCAGCCCCGCTGTTGCAGTGGGAGGTAATTCACCCCTCCACTTT
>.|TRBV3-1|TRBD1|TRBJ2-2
CASSQNDRGLSGELFF
TGTGCCAGCAGCCAAAACGACAGGGGCCTCTCCGGGGAGCTGTTTTTT
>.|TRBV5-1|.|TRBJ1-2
CASSLAEAGLNGYTF
TGCGCCAGCAGCTTGGCCGAAGCGGGGTTAAATGGCTACACCTTC
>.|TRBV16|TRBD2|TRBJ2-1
CASSQLGGKGSSGSSYNEQFF
TGTGCCAGCAGCCAATTAGGAGGGAAGGGTTCTAGCGGGAGCTCCTACAATGAGCAGTTCTTC
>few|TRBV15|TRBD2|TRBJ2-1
CATSRLPLAGEYNEQFF
TGTGCCACCAGCAGATTGCCCCTAGCGGGAGAATACAATGAGCAGTTCTTC
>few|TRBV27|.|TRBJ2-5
CASRRFGVQTQYF
TGTGCCAGCAGAAGGTTCGGCGTCCAGACCCAGTACTTC
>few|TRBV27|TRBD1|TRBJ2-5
CASSPLTGAGTQYF
TGTGCCAGCAGTCCCCTGACAGGGGCAGGGACCCAGTACTTC
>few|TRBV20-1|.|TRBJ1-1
CSAMGNDRSGTEAFF
TGCAGTGCTATGGGAAATGACAGGTCGGGAACTGAAGCTTTCTTT
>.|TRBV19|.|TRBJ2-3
CASSITKSDTQYF
TGTGCCAGTAGTATTACTAAATCAGATACGCAGTATTTT
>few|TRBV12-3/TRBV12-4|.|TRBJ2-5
CASSFSTSQETQYF
TGTGCCAGCAGTTTTTCGACCTCGCAAGAGACCCAGTACTTC
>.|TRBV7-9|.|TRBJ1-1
CASSSRTSHTEAFF
TGTGCCAGCAGCTCCCGGACATCTCACACTGAAGCTTTCTTT
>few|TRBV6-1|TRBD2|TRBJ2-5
CASWTSGGRGETQYF
TGTGCCAGCTGGACTAGCGGGGGCCGGGGGGAGACCCAGTACTTC